This T cell receptor beta chain was captured by sequencing in a study of T-cell memory formation after mild COVID-19. Whole-study findings and limits: CD4/CD8 balance characterized clones contracting day 15 to 85, and CD4+ skew characterized later expanders. Detection of some responders pre-infection suggested pre-existing cross-reactive memory T cells participated. Largely, contracting CD4+ clones fell within CM and EM, and contracting CD8+ clones within EMRA.

Comments on this clonotype: The antigen is not known.

The CDR3 consists of 14 residues. From germline, CDR1 is MNHNS and CDR2 SASEGT. The junction had 12 bases not matched to a gene; V was cut back by 6 bases and J by 13 bases. 5'RACE with constant-segment primers built TCRalpha and TCRbeta cDNA libraries with UMIs. TCRdb processed the 5' RACE reads anew with MiXCR; each CDR3 protein has one entry. The sample lists about 310,000 distinct CDR3 sequences; approximately 19% were seen once. The rearrangement uses TRBV6-1 and TRBJ1-6; TRBD1 aligns across 7 bases. The sequenced sample consisted of PBMCs or a T cell subset sorted from them (not recorded which). This receptor was taken from a man younger than 35 who had mild COVID-19 (a few samples of this study predate the infection). Cell type and time point are not known. The chain's CDR3 is CASRTGQAAPPLHF. The CDR3 nucleotides are TGTGCCAGCAGAACCGGACAGGCGGCACCGCCCCTCCACTTT.